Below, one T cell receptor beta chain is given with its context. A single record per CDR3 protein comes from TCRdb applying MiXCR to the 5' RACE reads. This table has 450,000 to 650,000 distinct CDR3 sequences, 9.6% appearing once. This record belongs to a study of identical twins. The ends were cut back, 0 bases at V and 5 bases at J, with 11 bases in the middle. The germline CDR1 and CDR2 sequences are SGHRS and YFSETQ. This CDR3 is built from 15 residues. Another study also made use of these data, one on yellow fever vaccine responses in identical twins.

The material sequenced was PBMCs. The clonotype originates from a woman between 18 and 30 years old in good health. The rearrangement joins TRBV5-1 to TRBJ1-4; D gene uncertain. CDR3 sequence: CASSLGIGKNEKLFF. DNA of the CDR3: TGCGCCAGCAGCTTGGGTATAGGGAAGAATGAAAAACTGTTTTTT. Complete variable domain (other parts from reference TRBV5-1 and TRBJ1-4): KAGVTQTPRYLIKTRGQQVTLSCSPISGHRSVSWYQQTPGQGLQFLFEYFSETQRNKGNFPGRFSGRQFSNSRSEMNVSTLELGDSALYLCASSLGIGKNEKLFFGSGTQLSVL.